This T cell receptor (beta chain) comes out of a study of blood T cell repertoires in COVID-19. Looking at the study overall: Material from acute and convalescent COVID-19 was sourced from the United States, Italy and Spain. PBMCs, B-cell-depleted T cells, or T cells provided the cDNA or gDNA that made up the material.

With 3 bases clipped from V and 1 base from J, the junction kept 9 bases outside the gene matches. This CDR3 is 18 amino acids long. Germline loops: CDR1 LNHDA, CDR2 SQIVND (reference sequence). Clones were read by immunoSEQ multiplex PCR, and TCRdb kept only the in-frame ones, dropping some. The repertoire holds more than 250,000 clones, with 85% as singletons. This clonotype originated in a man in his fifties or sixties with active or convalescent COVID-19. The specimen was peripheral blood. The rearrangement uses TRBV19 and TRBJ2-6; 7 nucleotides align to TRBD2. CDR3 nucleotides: TGTGCCAGTAGTATGAGCGGCGGGAGAAAGTCTGGGGCCAACGTCCTGACTTTC. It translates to CASSMSGGRKSGANVLTF.